This entry lists 15 T cell receptor beta chains sequenced from one sample in a study of blood T cell repertoires in COVID-19. The repertoire was sequenced with immunoSEQ multiplex PCR; TCRdb's copy has only in-frame clones and lacks some. Among 120,000 or so clones listed, about 86% were seen once. The specimen sequenced was peripheral blood. The source of these receptors is a woman between 50 and 59 years old with acute or convalescent COVID-19.

Here the CDR3 DNA reads TGTGCCAGCAGTGGGTCAGGGTCTGGAAACACCATATATTTT. This codes for CASSGSGSGNTIYF. The chain combines TRBV2 with TRBJ1-3; tentative D call: TRBD1 (5 bases). V shed 4 bases and J shed 1 base, with 8 bases lying between them. The CDR3 has 14 amino acids. Per the germline V gene, CDR1 is SNHLY and CDR2 is FYNNEI.

Only one count was recorded for this clone. The rearrangement joins TRBV2 to TRBJ1-1, with D possibly TRBD1 on 6 matching bases. The CDR3 totals 13 residues. Per the germline V gene, CDR1 is SNHLY and CDR2 is FYNNEI. Trimming cost V 3 bases and J 10 bases, with 15 bases left between them. CDR3 loop: CASSESGVTRAFF. The CDR3 DNA sequence: TGTGCCAGCAGTGAGTCAGGGGTAACAAGAGCTTTCTTT.

V is TRBV9 and J is TRBJ1-1; D might be TRBD1 (5 bases). The germline V gene has CDR1 SGDLS and CDR2 YYNGEE. V was clipped by 0 bases and J by 4 bases, with 10 bases between them. The CDR3 length is 14 residues. The CDR3 DNA reads TGTGCCAGCAGCGTAGAGGCAGGGTCCACTGAAGCTTTCTTT. It encodes CASSVEAGSTEAFF.

J is TRBJ2-3 and V is TRBV7-8; perhaps TRBD2 as D (5 bases). Looked up from germline, CDR1 is SGHVS and CDR2 is FQNEAQ. Trimming shortened V by 0 bases and J by 1 base, and 8 bases separated the two germline ends. CDR3 length: 15 residues. Here the CDR3 reads CASSLAGSRTDTQYF. The DNA of the CDR3 is TGTGCCAGCAGCTTAGCGGGGAGCCGCACAGATACGCAGTATTTT.

This chain links TRBV24-1 with TRBJ2-2; the match to TRBD1 covers 9 bases. The CDR3 sequence is 17 residues long. The ends lost 4 bases at V and 0 bases at J; junction bases unmatched: 5. Looked up from germline, CDR1 is KGHDR and CDR2 is SFDVKD. The CDR3 DNA reads TGTGCCACCAGTGACCCGACAGGGGGGCCGAACACCGGGGAGCTGTTTTTT. Protein product: CATSDPTGGPNTGELFF.

The gene calls are TRBV30 and TRBJ1-1; weak D call: TRBD1 (5 bases). CDR1 GTSNPN and CDR2 SVGIG come from the germline V gene (reference sequence). The CDR3 is 13 amino acids. The V and J ends lost 0 bases and 11 bases respectively, with 16 bases between them. CDR3 loop: CAWSVQGDGMAFF. The CDR3 DNA sequence: TGTGCCTGGAGTGTACAAGGGGATGGGATGGCTTTCTTT.

In the case of this clone: Compared with germline, one end of the junction differs, possibly owing to a read error. The genes are TRBV3-1 (or the pseudogene TRBV3-2) and TRBJ2-7, with 7 bases fitting TRBD2. CDR3 length: 13 amino acids. Germline V gene lookup returns CDR1 LGHDT and CDR2 YNNKEL (reference sequence). CDR3 DNA sequence: TGTGCCAGCAGCCAAGATCGGTTGAGCGGGGAGAACTTC. Its translation: CASSQDRLSGENF.

This chain uses TRBV7-6 with TRBJ2-7, with a weak D call TRBD2 (5 bases). V lost 3 bases and J 2 bases, leaving 14 bases between the germline ends. The CDR3 consists of 15 residues. Looked up from germline, CDR1 is SGHVS and CDR2 is FNYEAQ. The CDR3 loop reads CASSLTGSGTYEQYF. DNA for the CDR3: TGTGCCAGCAGCTTGACGGGAAGTGGGACCTACGAGCAGTACTTC.

The count of this clone is one. The chain recombines TRBV9 with TRBJ1-1, with D hard to call. Germline V gene data show CDR1 as SGDLS and CDR2 as YYNGEE. The CDR3 has 17 amino acids. V shed 0 bases and J shed 5 bases, with 20 bases lying between them. CDR3 in amino acids: CASSVDPHSGLGTEAFF. CDR3 nucleotides: TGTGCCAGCAGCGTAGATCCCCACTCGGGGTTGGGGACTGAAGCTTTCTTT.

The rearrangement uses TRBV12-3 or TRBV12-4 and TRBJ2-7, with a weak D call TRBD1 (5 bases). This CDR3 has 12 amino acids. V was clipped by 2 bases and J by 11 bases, with 13 bases between them. The CDR3: CASSLQGSNEYF. CDR3 DNA sequence: TGTGCCAGCAGTTTACAGGGTTCAAACGAGTACTTC.

The rearrangement links TRBV21-1 to TRBJ1-2; the DNA was not used to check the table's D call, TRBD1. TRBV21-1 counts as a pseudogene. The CDR3 sequence is 17 residues long. The CDR3 DNA reads TGTGCCAGCAGCAACCACGAACGGCTGGACAGGAACTATGGCTACACCTTC. Translation: CASSNHERLDRNYGYTF.

The genes are TRBV27 and TRBJ2-7, with D possibly matching TRBD1 (7 bases). Trimming took 5 bases from V and 2 from J, leaving 16 bases between them. Germline CDR1 MNHEY, CDR2 SMNVEV (reference sequence). The length of the CDR3 is 15 residues. Here the CDR3 reads CASSVRTGGAYEQYF. CDR3 DNA sequence: TGTGCCAGCAGTGTTCGGACAGGAGGGGCCTACGAGCAGTACTTC.

The CDR3 DNA sequence: TGTGCCAGCAGTTTTGGACAGACGAACTATGGCTACACCTTC. Translated: CASSFGQTNYGYTF. The chain combines TRBV6-5 with TRBJ1-2, with D perhaps matching TRBD1 (6 bases). The CDR3 is 14 residues long. CDR1 and CDR2 (germline): MNHEY, SVGAGI. Trimming shortened V by 4 bases and J by 2 bases, and 11 bases separated the two germline ends.

This chain links TRBV30 with TRBJ1-1; D is unresolved. Trimming cost V 2 bases and J 1 base, with 8 bases left between them. The CDR3 totals 13 residues. Germline V lookup: CDR1 GTSNPN, CDR2 SVGIG (reference sequence). The DNA of the CDR3 is TGTGCCTGGAGTAAACAAAGGAACACTGAAGCTTTCTTT. It encodes CAWSKQRNTEAFF. The whole variable domain, filled in from reference TRBV30 and TRBJ1-1, reads SQTIHQWPATLVQPVGSPLSLECTVEGTSNPNLYWYRQAAGRGLQLLFYSVGIGQISSEVPQNLSASRPQDRQFILSSKKLLLSDSGFYLCAWSKQRNTEAFFGQGTRLTVV.

The gene calls are TRBV6-6 and TRBJ1-5, with 10 bases fitting TRBD1. V lost 2 bases, J lost 5 bases, and 3 bases stayed unmatched. The CDR3 is 15 amino acids. Germline lookup yields CDR1 MNHNY and CDR2 SVGAGI (reference sequence). DNA of the CDR3: TGTGCCAGCAGTTACGGACAGGGGGTCTATCAGCCCCAGCATTTT. Protein: CASSYGQGVYQPQHF.